The TCR beta chain described here comes from a study of prognosis after radiotherapy for stage I lung cancer. CDR1 DFQATT and CDR2 SNEGSKA come from the germline V gene (reference sequence). Trimming stripped 4 bases from V and 7 bases from J, with 14 bases between. This CDR3 has 13 amino acids. CDR3 of TCR beta was amplified from genomic DNA via a two-round multiplex PCR. For every TRBV and TRBJ gene, a specific primer was used in first-round PCR. TCRdb independently ran MiXCR on the multiplex PCR reads; one entry per CDR3 protein. Among over 45,000 distinct CDR3 sequences listed, roughly 29% were seen once. Many counts were recorded for this clonotype.

The input for sequencing was PBMCs, taken before or after stereotactic body radiation therapy (not recorded which). The source is a donor aged 50 or older with non-small cell lung cancer. This chain connects TRBV20-1 to TRBJ1-5, with D unclear. CDR3: CSATQDYLQPQHF. The CDR3 DNA reads as TGCAGTGCTACCCAGGACTATCTCCAGCCCCAGCATTTT.